The 5 T cell receptor beta chains in this list originate from one sample, sequenced in a study of T cells in Graves' hyperthyroidism and ophthalmopathy. RNA transcripts yielded amplified TCR beta CDR3 regions. With the HTBI primer set, the TCR CDR3 went through a first round of RT-PCR. A single record per CDR3 protein comes from TCRdb applying MiXCR to the multiplex PCR reads. The profile shows a few hundred thousand distinct CDR3 sequences, roughly 15% of them singletons. Sample: blood. These receptors were collected from a woman in her thirties or forties with Graves' ophthalmopathy.

The chain joins TRBV5-8 to TRBJ2-3; 7 bases map to TRBD1. The V gene's germline CDR1 is SGHTS and CDR2 YDEGEE. With 4 bases clipped from V and 1 base from J, the junction kept 6 bases outside the gene matches. The CDR3 has 15 amino acids. The CDR3 DNA sequence: TGTGCCAGCAGCACACCGGGACAGCGCACAGATACGCAGTATTTT. Translating it yields CASSTPGQRTDTQYF.

In DNA form, the CDR3 reads TGTGCCAGCTCACCGGTATGGGCTAGCGGTTCCAATGAGCAGTTCTTC. Its translation: CASSPVWASGSNEQFF. The V and J genes are TRBV18 and TRBJ2-1; 7 nucleotides agree with TRBD2. V lost 3 bases to trimming and J lost 6 bases; unmatched junction nucleotides: 11. The CDR3 is made up of 16 amino acids. CDR1 is KGHSH, CDR2 LQKENI, per germline.

Many counts were recorded for this clonotype. The CDR3 bases are TGTGCCAGCAGCTTAGTGGGGGGACAGGTATCCTACGAGCAGTACTTC. Translated: CASSLVGGQVSYEQYF. The chain recombines TRBV7-6 with TRBJ2-7; 8 bases are a match to TRBD1. With V trimmed by 1 base and J by 1 base, 6 bases remained unmatched. CDR3 length: 16 residues. The V gene's germline CDR1 is SGHVS and CDR2 FNYEAQ. Complete variable domain (other parts from reference TRBV7-6 and TRBJ2-7): GAGVSQSPRYKVTKRGQDVALRCDPISGHVSLYWYRQALGQGPEFLTYFNYEAQQDKSGLPNDRFSAERPEGSISTLTIQRTEQRDSAMYRCASSLVGGQVSYEQYFGPGTRLTVT.

V is TRBV10-3 and J is TRBJ2-1; perhaps TRBD2 as D (5 bases). Trimming cost V 3 bases and J 10 bases, with 10 bases left between them. CDR1 is ENHRY, CDR2 SYGVKD, per germline. This CDR3 region has 12 residues. The CDR3 DNA reads TGTGCCATCAGTGACCGGGAACGCGAGCAGTTCTTC. Translation gives CAISDREREQFF.

This clonotype was observed at least ten times. This chain links TRBV7-2 with TRBJ2-5, with 10 bases lining up with TRBD1. From germline, CDR1 is SGHTA and CDR2 FQGNSA. V lost 5 bases and J lost 1; bases outside the gene matches: 10. This CDR3 is built from 17 residues. The CDR3 DNA reads as TGTGCCAGCAGCCGGTTTATGGACAGGGGGTTCCAAGAGACCCAGTACTTC. Translation: CASSRFMDRGFQETQYF. Full variable domain (missing parts from reference TRBV7-2 and TRBJ2-5): GAGVSQSPSNKVTEKGKDVELRCDPISGHTALYWYRQSLGQGLEFLIYFQGNSAPDKSGLPSDRFSAERTGGSVSTLTIQRTQQEDSAVYLCASSRFMDRGFQETQYFGPGTRLLVL.